Listed below are T cell receptor beta chains from one sample, sequenced in a study of T cell responses to AZD1222 COVID-19 vaccine. The assay was immunoSEQ multiplex PCR, and TCRdb's table has in-frame clones only and misses some. The top ten clones hold around 1% of a sample with roughly 150,000 clones, roughly 89% of them seen once. The material was peripheral blood, obtained 28 days after the second AZD1222 dose. All receptors derive from an adult who received the AZD1222 COVID-19 vaccine. CDR3s include the opening cysteine and the closing phenylalanine or tryptophan. Fields, in order: D gene, J gene, clone size, V gene, CDR3 protein, CDR3 DNA. D genes are given only for firm matches. Not every row has a clone size; where given, it reads once, few, many or a size class.

d_call: TRBD2
j_call: TRBJ2-3
clone_size: -
v_call: TRBV3-1/TRBV3-2
cdr3_aa: CASSLGTSGGVDTQYF
cdr3_nt: TGTGCCAGCAGCCTCGGGACTAGCGGGGGGGTTGATACGCAGTATTTT

d_call: TRBD1
j_call: TRBJ1-4
clone_size: once
v_call: TRBV27
cdr3_aa: CASSALGQEDGKLFF
cdr3_nt: TGTGCCAGCAGTGCTCTCGGACAGGAGGACGGAAAACTGTTTTTT

d_call: -
j_call: TRBJ2-4
clone_size: -
v_call: TRBV5-1
cdr3_aa: CASSSEVPNIQYF
cdr3_nt: TGCGCCAGCAGCTCTGAGGTTCCAAACATTCAGTACTTC

d_call: -
j_call: TRBJ2-6
clone_size: -
v_call: TRBV3-1/TRBV3-2
cdr3_aa: CASSRETGANVLTF
cdr3_nt: TGTGCCAGCAGCCGGGAAACTGGGGCCAACGTCCTGACTTTC

d_call: TRBD1
j_call: TRBJ2-3
clone_size: -
v_call: TRBV2
cdr3_aa: CASSVGTGDTQYF
cdr3_nt: TGTGCCAGCAGTGTCGGGACAGGGGATACGCAGTATTTT

d_call: TRBD1
j_call: TRBJ2-7
clone_size: -
v_call: TRBV19
cdr3_aa: CASSMGTGIYEQYF
cdr3_nt: TGTGCCAGTAGTATGGGGACAGGGATCTACGAGCAGTACTTC

d_call: -
j_call: TRBJ1-5
clone_size: -
v_call: TRBV4-1
cdr3_aa: CASSQEGYSNQPQHF
cdr3_nt: TGCGCCAGCAGCCAAGAGGGGTATAGCAATCAGCCCCAGCATTTT

d_call: -
j_call: TRBJ2-1
clone_size: -
v_call: TRBV21-1
cdr3_aa: CASSPDAGGPPNVQFF
cdr3_nt: TGTGCCAGCAGCCCGGATGCGGGGGGGCCCCCTAATGTGCAGTTCTTC

d_call: -
j_call: TRBJ1-2
clone_size: -
v_call: TRBV7-9
cdr3_aa: CASSSLRGTNYGYTF
cdr3_nt: TGTGCCAGCAGCTCTCTCAGGGGAACTAACTATGGCTACACCTTC

d_call: TRBD1
j_call: TRBJ2-7
clone_size: -
v_call: TRBV29-1
cdr3_aa: CSVDTTGTGGHEQYF
cdr3_nt: TGCAGCGTTGACACGACCGGGACAGGGGGACACGAGCAGTACTTC

d_call: -
j_call: TRBJ1-1
clone_size: -
v_call: TRBV4-3
cdr3_aa: CASSMKRGAGTEAFF
cdr3_nt: TGCGCCAGCAGCATGAAAAGGGGGGCTGGCACTGAAGCTTTCTTT

d_call: TRBD1
j_call: TRBJ2-1
clone_size: -
v_call: TRBV6-5
cdr3_aa: CASRVDRRLYNEQFF
cdr3_nt: TGTGCCAGCAGAGTGGACAGGCGGCTCTACAATGAGCAGTTCTTC

d_call: -
j_call: TRBJ2-3
clone_size: -
v_call: TRBV9
cdr3_aa: CASSVGGPTDTQYF
cdr3_nt: TGTGCCAGCAGCGTAGGGGGCCCCACAGATACGCAGTATTTT

d_call: TRBD1
j_call: TRBJ1-2
clone_size: -
v_call: TRBV5-4
cdr3_aa: CASSLGGGGNYGYTF
cdr3_nt: TGTGCCAGCAGCTTGGGAGGGGGCGGTAACTATGGCTACACCTTC

d_call: -
j_call: TRBJ2-2
clone_size: -
v_call: TRBV1
cdr3_aa: CTSSQVWTGELFF
cdr3_nt: TGCACCAGCAGCCAGGTCTGGACCGGGGAGCTGTTTTTT

d_call: TRBD2
j_call: TRBJ2-3
clone_size: -
v_call: TRBV6-1
cdr3_aa: CASSEAVAGGGDTQYF
cdr3_nt: TGTGCCAGCAGTGAAGCGGTAGCGGGGGGCGGAGATACGCAGTATTTT

d_call: TRBD1
j_call: TRBJ1-4
clone_size: -
v_call: TRBV3-1/TRBV3-2
cdr3_aa: CASSHMGQGGEKLFF
cdr3_nt: TGTGCCAGCAGCCATATGGGACAGGGGGGTGAAAAACTGTTTTTT

d_call: -
j_call: TRBJ1-4
clone_size: -
v_call: TRBV6-1
cdr3_aa: CASSESRGRYEKLFF
cdr3_nt: TGTGCCAGCAGTGAATCGCGGGGGCGGTATGAAAAACTGTTTTTT

d_call: TRBD2
j_call: TRBJ2-5
clone_size: many
v_call: TRBV27
cdr3_aa: CASSLSTSGGEETQYF
cdr3_nt: TGTGCCAGCAGTTTGTCGACTAGCGGGGGGGAAGAGACCCAGTACTTC

d_call: TRBD1
j_call: TRBJ1-6
clone_size: -
v_call: TRBV15
cdr3_aa: CATSRGATGDSPLHF
cdr3_nt: TGTGCCACCAGCAGGGGGGCGACAGGGGACTCACCCCTCCACTTT

d_call: -
j_call: TRBJ2-7
clone_size: -
v_call: TRBV3-1/TRBV3-2
cdr3_aa: CASSRGSSYEQYF
cdr3_nt: TGTGCCAGCAGCCGGGGGTCGTCCTACGAGCAGTACTTC

d_call: -
j_call: TRBJ2-7
clone_size: -
v_call: TRBV15
cdr3_aa: CATSRDPGPYEQYF
cdr3_nt: TGTGCCACCAGCAGAGATCCAGGCCCCTACGAGCAGTACTTC

d_call: -
j_call: TRBJ1-1
clone_size: -
v_call: TRBV10-1
cdr3_aa: CASSESYTEAFF
cdr3_nt: TGCGCCAGCAGCGAATCCTACACTGAAGCTTTCTTT

d_call: TRBD1
j_call: TRBJ2-3
clone_size: -
v_call: TRBV5-1
cdr3_aa: CASSLSWTGGTDTQYF
cdr3_nt: TGCGCCAGCAGCTTGTCCTGGACAGGGGGTACAGATACGCAGTATTTT

d_call: -
j_call: TRBJ2-2
clone_size: few
v_call: TRBV5-1
cdr3_aa: CASSAYFGTGELFF
cdr3_nt: TGCGCCAGCAGCGCCTATTTCGGCACCGGGGAGCTGTTTTTT

d_call: -
j_call: TRBJ1-6
clone_size: -
v_call: TRBV19
cdr3_aa: CASRSGLASPLHF
cdr3_nt: TGTGCCAGTAGGTCGGGCCTTGCTTCACCCCTCCACTTT

d_call: -
j_call: TRBJ2-2
clone_size: -
v_call: TRBV5-1
cdr3_aa: CASSPRWTQQNTGELFF
cdr3_nt: TGCGCCAGCAGCCCCCGGTGGACACAACAAAACACCGGGGAGCTGTTTTTT

d_call: -
j_call: TRBJ2-7
clone_size: -
v_call: TRBV11-3
cdr3_aa: CASSLGDTHSYEQYF
cdr3_nt: TGTGCCAGCAGCTTAGGGGACACGCACTCCTACGAGCAGTACTTC

d_call: -
j_call: TRBJ1-6
clone_size: -
v_call: TRBV27
cdr3_aa: CASSEEWDNSPLHF
cdr3_nt: TGTGCCAGCAGCGAGGAGTGGGATAATTCACCCCTCCACTTT

d_call: -
j_call: TRBJ1-5
clone_size: -
v_call: TRBV7-2
cdr3_aa: CASSSGWRGSNQPQHF
cdr3_nt: TGTGCCAGCAGTTCGGGTTGGAGGGGTAGCAATCAGCCCCAGCATTTT

d_call: -
j_call: TRBJ2-1
clone_size: -
v_call: TRBV6-4
cdr3_aa: CASSTGRILDLNEQFF
cdr3_nt: TGTGCCAGCAGCACCGGACGGATCCTTGACCTCAATGAGCAGTTCTTC

d_call: -
j_call: TRBJ1-6
clone_size: -
v_call: TRBV6-1
cdr3_aa: CASSENSPYSPLHF
cdr3_nt: TGTGCCAGCAGTGAAAACAGCCCCTATTCACCCCTCCACTTT

d_call: -
j_call: TRBJ1-5
clone_size: -
v_call: TRBV6-5
cdr3_aa: CASSWEWNQPQHF
cdr3_nt: TGTGCCAGCAGTTGGGAGTGGAATCAGCCCCAGCATTTT

d_call: -
j_call: TRBJ2-7
clone_size: -
v_call: TRBV4-1
cdr3_aa: CASSQVTGRNSPEQYF
cdr3_nt: TGCGCCAGCAGCCAAGTTACGGGACGAAATTCCCCCGAGCAGTACTTC

d_call: -
j_call: TRBJ2-3
clone_size: few
v_call: TRBV6-4
cdr3_aa: CASSEGQGTDTQYF
cdr3_nt: TGTGCCAGCAGTGAGGGGCAGGGTACAGATACGCAGTATTTT

d_call: TRBD1
j_call: TRBJ2-1
clone_size: -
v_call: TRBV9
cdr3_aa: CASSGLQQGAPDEQFF
cdr3_nt: TGTGCCAGCAGCGGCCTACAACAGGGGGCCCCTGATGAGCAGTTCTTC

d_call: TRBD1
j_call: TRBJ2-7
clone_size: few
v_call: TRBV29-1
cdr3_aa: CSARTGGAAYEQYF
cdr3_nt: TGCAGCGCTCGGACAGGGGGCGCCGCCTACGAGCAGTACTTC

d_call: -
j_call: TRBJ1-1
clone_size: -
v_call: TRBV7-9
cdr3_aa: CASCRNTEAFF
cdr3_nt: TGTGCCAGCTGCAGGAACACTGAAGCTTTCTTT

d_call: -
j_call: TRBJ1-4
clone_size: -
v_call: TRBV9
cdr3_aa: CASSVANEGDRNEKLFF
cdr3_nt: TGTGCCAGCAGCGTGGCTAATGAGGGAGACCGTAATGAAAAACTGTTTTTT

d_call: -
j_call: TRBJ2-7
clone_size: few
v_call: TRBV6-5
cdr3_aa: CASTPMVGGYEQYF
cdr3_nt: TGTGCCAGCACCCCAATGGTGGGTGGTTACGAGCAGTACTTC

d_call: -
j_call: TRBJ2-5
clone_size: -
v_call: TRBV12-5
cdr3_aa: CASGLPGEETQYF
cdr3_nt: TGTGCTAGTGGTTTGCCCGGGGAGGAGACCCAGTACTTC

d_call: -
j_call: TRBJ1-6
clone_size: -
v_call: TRBV10-3
cdr3_aa: CAISDRGPISPLHF
cdr3_nt: TGTGCCATCAGTGACAGAGGGCCTATCTCACCCCTCCACTTT

d_call: TRBD1
j_call: TRBJ2-1
clone_size: -
v_call: TRBV19
cdr3_aa: CASSPGGVSSYNEQFF
cdr3_nt: TGTGCCAGTAGTCCAGGGGGAGTGAGCTCCTACAATGAGCAGTTCTTC

d_call: TRBD2
j_call: TRBJ2-5
clone_size: -
v_call: TRBV6-2/TRBV6-3
cdr3_aa: CASSYLTSGGPRRETQYF
cdr3_nt: TGTGCCAGCAGTTACCTGACTAGCGGGGGCCCCCGGAGAGAGACCCAGTACTTC

d_call: TRBD1
j_call: TRBJ2-1
clone_size: -
v_call: TRBV6-5
cdr3_aa: CASSPGQGAYNEQFF
cdr3_nt: TGTGCCAGCAGCCCGGGACAGGGGGCCTACAATGAGCAGTTCTTC

d_call: -
j_call: TRBJ1-2
clone_size: -
v_call: TRBV6-1
cdr3_aa: CASSEGLVDYGYTF
cdr3_nt: TGTGCCAGCAGTGAAGGGTTGGTAGACTATGGCTACACCTTC

d_call: -
j_call: TRBJ2-3
clone_size: -
v_call: TRBV4-1
cdr3_aa: CASSHPRGVVTDTQYF
cdr3_nt: TGCGCCAGCAGCCACCCCAGGGGGGTGGTCACAGATACGCAGTATTTT

d_call: -
j_call: TRBJ1-1
clone_size: -
v_call: TRBV6-4
cdr3_aa: CASSDRDTNTEAFF
cdr3_nt: TGTGCCAGCAGTGACCGGGACACGAACACTGAAGCTTTCTTT

d_call: -
j_call: TRBJ1-2
clone_size: -
v_call: TRBV6-5
cdr3_aa: CASRDQGRGYGYTF
cdr3_nt: TGTGCCAGCAGGGATCAGGGGAGAGGCTATGGCTACACCTTC

d_call: TRBD1
j_call: TRBJ2-2
clone_size: once
v_call: TRBV10-3
cdr3_aa: CATRTGGNTGELFF
cdr3_nt: TGTGCCACCCGGACAGGGGGGAACACCGGGGAGCTGTTTTTT

d_call: -
j_call: TRBJ1-2
clone_size: -
v_call: TRBV12-3/TRBV12-4
cdr3_aa: CASSQGYGYTF
cdr3_nt: TGTGCCAGCAGTCAAGGCTATGGCTACACCTTC

d_call: -
j_call: TRBJ2-7
clone_size: -
v_call: TRBV19
cdr3_aa: CASSMGRRDEQYF
cdr3_nt: TGTGCCAGTAGTATGGGGAGGCGGGACGAGCAGTACTTC